This TCR beta chain was recovered during a study of blood T cell repertoires in COVID-19. Study-level information: The study drew acute and convalescent COVID-19 samples from the United States, Italy and Spain. PBMCs, B-cell-depleted T cells, or T cells provided the cDNA or gDNA that made up the material.

Only a few counts were recorded for this clone. Authors' processing steps: Reference gene primer amplification yielded estimated nucleated cell counts. The table came from immunoSEQ multiplex PCR; TCRdb's copy has only in-frame clones and leaves some out. V and J calls and clone size are those listed in that table; D and trimming were worked out from the DNA. The repertoire holds 120,000 or so clones, with more than 75% as singletons. Specimen: peripheral blood. The origin of this receptor is a woman aged 70 to 79 with acute or convalescent COVID-19.

The CDR3 coding sequence is TGTGCCAGCAGCCAAGATTGGCAGGGAGGTGAAGCTTTCTTT. Protein: CASSQDWQGGEAFF. V is TRBV3-1 (or the pseudogene TRBV3-2) and J is TRBJ1-1; TRBD1 is a possible D gene (5 bases). The CDR3 is 14 residues long. CDR1 is LGHDT and CDR2 is YNNKEL in the germline V gene (reference sequence). Trimming left V 0 bases short and J 7 bases short, with 12 bases between.